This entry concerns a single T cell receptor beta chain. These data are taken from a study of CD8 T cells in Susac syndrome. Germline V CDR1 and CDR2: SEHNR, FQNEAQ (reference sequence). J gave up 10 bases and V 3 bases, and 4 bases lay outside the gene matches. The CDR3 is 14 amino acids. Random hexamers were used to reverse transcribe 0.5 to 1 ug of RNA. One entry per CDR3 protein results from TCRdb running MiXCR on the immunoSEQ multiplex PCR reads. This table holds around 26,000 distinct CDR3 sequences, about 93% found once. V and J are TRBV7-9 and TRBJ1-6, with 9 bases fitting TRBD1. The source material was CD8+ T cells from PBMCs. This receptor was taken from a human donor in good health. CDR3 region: CASSLDRGGSPLHF. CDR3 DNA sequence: TGTGCCAGCAGCTTGGACAGGGGTGGCTCACCCCTCCACTTT.